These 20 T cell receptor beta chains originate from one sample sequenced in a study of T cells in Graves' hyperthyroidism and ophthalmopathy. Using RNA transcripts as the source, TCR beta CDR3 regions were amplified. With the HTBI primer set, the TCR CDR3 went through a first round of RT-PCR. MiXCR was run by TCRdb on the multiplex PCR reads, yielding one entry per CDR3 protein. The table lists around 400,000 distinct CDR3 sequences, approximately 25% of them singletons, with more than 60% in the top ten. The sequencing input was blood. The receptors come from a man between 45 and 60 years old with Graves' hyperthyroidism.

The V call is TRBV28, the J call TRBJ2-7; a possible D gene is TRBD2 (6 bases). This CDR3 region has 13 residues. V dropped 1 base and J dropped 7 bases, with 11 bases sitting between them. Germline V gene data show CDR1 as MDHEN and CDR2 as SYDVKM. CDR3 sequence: CASSLSGGIEQYF. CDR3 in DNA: TGTGCCAGCAGTTTATCCGGGGGAATTGAGCAGTACTTC.

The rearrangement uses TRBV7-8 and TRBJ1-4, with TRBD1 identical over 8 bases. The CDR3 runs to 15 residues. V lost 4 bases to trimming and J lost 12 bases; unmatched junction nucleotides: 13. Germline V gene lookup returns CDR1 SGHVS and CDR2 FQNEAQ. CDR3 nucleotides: TGTGCCAGCAGCTCCGCCGGGACAGGATACAGAGAACTGTTTTTT. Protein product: CASSSAGTGYRELFF.

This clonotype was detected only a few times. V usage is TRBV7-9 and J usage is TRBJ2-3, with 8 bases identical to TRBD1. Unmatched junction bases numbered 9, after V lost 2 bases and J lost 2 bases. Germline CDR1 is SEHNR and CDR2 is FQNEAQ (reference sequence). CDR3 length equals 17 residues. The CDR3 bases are TGTGCCAGCAGCTTAAAGAACGGGACAGGACCCACAGATACGCAGTATTTT. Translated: CASSLKNGTGPTDTQYF.

The CDR3 sequence is CASSLLGQGETYEQYF. CDR3 DNA sequence: TGCGCCAGCAGCTTGTTGGGACAGGGGGAAACCTACGAGCAGTACTTC. V gene TRBV5-1 combines with J gene TRBJ2-7; 11 nucleotides match TRBD1. Trimming took 1 base from V and 2 from J; bases not matched to a gene: 5. CDR3 size: 16 residues. Germline V CDR1 and CDR2: SGHRS, YFSETQ.

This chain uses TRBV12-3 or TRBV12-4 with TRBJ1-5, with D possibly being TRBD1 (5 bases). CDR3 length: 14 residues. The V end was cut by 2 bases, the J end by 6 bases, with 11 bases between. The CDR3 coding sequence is TGTGCCAGCAGTTTACAGGGTTTTGGTCAGCCCCAGCATTTT. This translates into CASSLQGFGQPQHF.

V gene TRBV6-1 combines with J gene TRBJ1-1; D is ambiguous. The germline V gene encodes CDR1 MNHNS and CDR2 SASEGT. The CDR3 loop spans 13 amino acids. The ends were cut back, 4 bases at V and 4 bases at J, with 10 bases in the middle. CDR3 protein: CASSGLGITEAFF. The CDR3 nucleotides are TGTGCCAGCAGTGGTCTCGGTATCACTGAAGCTTTCTTT.

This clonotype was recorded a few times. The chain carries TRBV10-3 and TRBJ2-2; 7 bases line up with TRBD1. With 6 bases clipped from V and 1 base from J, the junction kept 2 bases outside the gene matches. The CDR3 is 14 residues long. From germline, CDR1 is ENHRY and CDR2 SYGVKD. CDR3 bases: TGTGCCATCAGGAGGACAGGGAACACCGGGGAGCTGTTTTTT. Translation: CAIRRTGNTGELFF.

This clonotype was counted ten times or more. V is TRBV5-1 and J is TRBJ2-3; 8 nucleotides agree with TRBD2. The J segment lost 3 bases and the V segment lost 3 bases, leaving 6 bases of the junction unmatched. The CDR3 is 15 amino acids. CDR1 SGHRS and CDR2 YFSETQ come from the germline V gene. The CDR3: CASSSQAGVTDTQYF. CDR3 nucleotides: TGCGCCAGCAGCTCGCAAGCGGGAGTAACAGATACGCAGTATTTT.

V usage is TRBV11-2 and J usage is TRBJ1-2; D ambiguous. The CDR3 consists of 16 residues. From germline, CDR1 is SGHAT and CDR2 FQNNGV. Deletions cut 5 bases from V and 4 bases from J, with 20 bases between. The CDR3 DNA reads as TGTGCCAGCAGCCCCCTCCGGGGTACGATCGGCTATGGCTACACCTTC. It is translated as CASSPLRGTIGYGYTF. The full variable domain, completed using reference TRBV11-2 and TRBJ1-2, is EAGVAQSPRYKIIEKRQSVAFWCNPISGHATLYWYQQILGQGPKLLIQFQNNGVVDDSQLPKDRFSAERLKGVDSTLKIQPAKLEDSAVYLCASSPLRGTIGYGYTFGSGTRLTVV.

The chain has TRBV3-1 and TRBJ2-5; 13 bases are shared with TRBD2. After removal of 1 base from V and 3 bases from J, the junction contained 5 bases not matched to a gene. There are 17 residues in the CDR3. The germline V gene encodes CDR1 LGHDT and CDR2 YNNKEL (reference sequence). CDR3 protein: CASSQVGGTSGKETQYF. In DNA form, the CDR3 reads TGTGCCAGCAGCCAAGTCGGTGGGACTAGCGGGAAAGAGACCCAGTACTTC.

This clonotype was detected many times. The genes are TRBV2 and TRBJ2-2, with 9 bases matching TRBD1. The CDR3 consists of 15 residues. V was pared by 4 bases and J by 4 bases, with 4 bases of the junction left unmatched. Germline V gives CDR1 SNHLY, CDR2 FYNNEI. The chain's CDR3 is CASSVGQGGTGELFF. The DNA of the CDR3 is TGTGCCAGCAGTGTGGGACAGGGCGGCACCGGGGAGCTGTTTTTT. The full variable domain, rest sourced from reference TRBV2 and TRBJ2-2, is EPEVTQTPSHQVTQMGQEVILRCVPISNHLYFYWYRQILGQKVEFLVSFYNNEISEKSEIFDDQFSVERPDGSNFTLKIRSTKLEDSAMYFCASSVGQGGTGELFFGEGSRLTVL.

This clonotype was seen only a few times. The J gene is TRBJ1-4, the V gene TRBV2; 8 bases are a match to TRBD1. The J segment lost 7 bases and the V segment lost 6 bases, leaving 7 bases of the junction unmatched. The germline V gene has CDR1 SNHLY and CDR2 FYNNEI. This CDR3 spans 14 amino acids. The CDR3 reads CASRITGGGEKLFF. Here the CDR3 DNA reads TGTGCCAGCAGGATCACAGGGGGTGGTGAAAAACTGTTTTTT.

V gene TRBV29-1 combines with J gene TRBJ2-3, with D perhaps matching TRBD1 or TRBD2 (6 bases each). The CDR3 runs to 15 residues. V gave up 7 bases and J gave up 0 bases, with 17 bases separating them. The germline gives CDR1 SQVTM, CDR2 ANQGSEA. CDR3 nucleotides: TGCAGCGCCTGCGAATGGGGGGCTAGCACAGATACGCAGTATTTT. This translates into CSACEWGASTDTQYF.

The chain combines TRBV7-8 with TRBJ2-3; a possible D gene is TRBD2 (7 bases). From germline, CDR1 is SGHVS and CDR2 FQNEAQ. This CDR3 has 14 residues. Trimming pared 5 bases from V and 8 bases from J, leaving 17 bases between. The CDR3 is CASSPNPGGLTQYF. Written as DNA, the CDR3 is TGTGCCAGCAGCCCGAACCCGGGGGGCCTTACGCAGTATTTT.

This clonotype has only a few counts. In nucleotides, the CDR3 is TGTGCCAGCAGCTTAGATCATTATAATTCACCCCTCCACTTT. Protein product: CASSLDHYNSPLHF. The chain joins TRBV11-2 to TRBJ1-6; D ambiguous. This CDR3 comprises 14 residues. V lost 0 bases and J 4 bases, leaving 4 bases between the germline ends. The germline V gene encodes CDR1 SGHAT and CDR2 FQNNGV.

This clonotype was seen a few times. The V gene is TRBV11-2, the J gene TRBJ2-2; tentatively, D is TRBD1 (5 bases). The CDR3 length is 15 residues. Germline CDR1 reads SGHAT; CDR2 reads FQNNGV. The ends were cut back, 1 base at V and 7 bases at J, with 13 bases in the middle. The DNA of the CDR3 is TGTGCCAGCAGCTTAGTTGTAGGGGCAGGCGGGGAGCTGTTTTTT. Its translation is CASSLVVGAGGELFF.

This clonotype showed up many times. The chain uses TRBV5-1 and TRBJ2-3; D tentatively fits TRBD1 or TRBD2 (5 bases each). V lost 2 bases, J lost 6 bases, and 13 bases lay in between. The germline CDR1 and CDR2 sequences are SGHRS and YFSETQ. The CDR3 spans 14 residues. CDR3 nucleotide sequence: TGCGCCAGCAGCTTAAGTGACGAGGGGGATACGCAGTATTTT. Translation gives CASSLSDEGDTQYF.

The CDR3 bases are TGTGCCTGGAGTGCGGGGGGGCGATTGCGAACAGATACGCAGTATTTT. Translated: CAWSAGGRLRTDTQYF. The rearrangement joins TRBV30 to TRBJ2-3; 8 nucleotides line up with TRBD2. This CDR3 region has 16 residues. Trimming removed 1 base from V and 3 bases from J; junction bases left unmatched: 9. Per germline, CDR1 GTSNPN and CDR2 SVGIG (reference sequence).

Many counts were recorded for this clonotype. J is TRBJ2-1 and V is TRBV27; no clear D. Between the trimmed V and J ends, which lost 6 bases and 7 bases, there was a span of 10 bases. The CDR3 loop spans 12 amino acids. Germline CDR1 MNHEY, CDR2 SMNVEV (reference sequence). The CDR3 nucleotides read TGTGCCAGCAGGCCAAGAGATAATGAGCAGTTCTTC. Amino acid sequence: CASRPRDNEQFF.

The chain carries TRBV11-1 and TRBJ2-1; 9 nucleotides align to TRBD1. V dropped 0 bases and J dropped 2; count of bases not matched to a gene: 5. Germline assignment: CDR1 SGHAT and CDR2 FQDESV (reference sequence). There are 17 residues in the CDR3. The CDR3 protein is CASSLAQGQGPYNEQFF. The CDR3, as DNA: TGTGCCAGCAGCTTAGCGCAGGGACAGGGCCCCTACAATGAGCAGTTCTTC.